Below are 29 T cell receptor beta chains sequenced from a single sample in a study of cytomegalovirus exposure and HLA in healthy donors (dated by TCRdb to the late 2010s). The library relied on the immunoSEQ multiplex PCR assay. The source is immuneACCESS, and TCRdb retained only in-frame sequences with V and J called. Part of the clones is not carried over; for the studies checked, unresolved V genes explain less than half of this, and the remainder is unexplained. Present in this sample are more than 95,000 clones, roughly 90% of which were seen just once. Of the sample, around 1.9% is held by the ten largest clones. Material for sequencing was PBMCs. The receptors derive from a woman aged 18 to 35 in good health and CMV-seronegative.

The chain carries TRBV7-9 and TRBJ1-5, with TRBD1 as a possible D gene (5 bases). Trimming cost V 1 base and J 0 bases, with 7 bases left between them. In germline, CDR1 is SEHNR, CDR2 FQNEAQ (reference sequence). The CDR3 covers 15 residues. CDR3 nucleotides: TGTGCCAGCAGCTTAGGGGACTATAGCAATCAGCCCCAGCATTTT. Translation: CASSLGDYSNQPQHF.

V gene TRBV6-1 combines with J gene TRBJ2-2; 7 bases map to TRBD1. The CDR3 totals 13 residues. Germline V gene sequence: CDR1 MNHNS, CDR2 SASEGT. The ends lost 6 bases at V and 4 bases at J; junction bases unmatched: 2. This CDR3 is CASRGQITGELFF. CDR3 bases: TGTGCCAGCAGGGGACAGATCACCGGGGAGCTGTTTTTT.

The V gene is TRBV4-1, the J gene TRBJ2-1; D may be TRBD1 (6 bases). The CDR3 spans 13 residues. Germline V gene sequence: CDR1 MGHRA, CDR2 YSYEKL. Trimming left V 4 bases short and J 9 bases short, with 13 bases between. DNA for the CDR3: TGCGCCAGCAGCCCTACAGGGCTGGGTGAGCAGTTCTTC. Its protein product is CASSPTGLGEQFF.

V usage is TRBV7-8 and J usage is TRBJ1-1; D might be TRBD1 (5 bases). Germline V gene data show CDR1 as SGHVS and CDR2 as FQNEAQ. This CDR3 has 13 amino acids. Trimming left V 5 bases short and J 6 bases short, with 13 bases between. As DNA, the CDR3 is TGTGCCAGCAGCGTCAGGGATACCCCTGAAGCTTTCTTT. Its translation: CASSVRDTPEAFF. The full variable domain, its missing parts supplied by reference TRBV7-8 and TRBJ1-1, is GAGVSQSPRYKVAKRGQDVALRCDPISGHVSLFWYQQALGQGPEFLTYFQNEAQLDKSGLPSDRFFAERPEGSVSTLKIQRTQQEDSAVYLCASSVRDTPEAFFGQGTRLTVV.

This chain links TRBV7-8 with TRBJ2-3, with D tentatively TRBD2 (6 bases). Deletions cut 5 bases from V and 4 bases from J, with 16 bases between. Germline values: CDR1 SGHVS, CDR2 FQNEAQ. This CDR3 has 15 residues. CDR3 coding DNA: TGTGCCAGCAGCAGAGGGGACTTAATACCAGATACGCAGTATTTT. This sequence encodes CASSRGDLIPDTQYF.

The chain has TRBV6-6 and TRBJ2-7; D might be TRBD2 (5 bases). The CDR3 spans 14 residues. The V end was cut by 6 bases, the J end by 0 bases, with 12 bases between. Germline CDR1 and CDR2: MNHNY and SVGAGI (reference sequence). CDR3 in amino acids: CASSPGLYSYEQYF. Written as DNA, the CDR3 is TGTGCCAGCAGCCCCGGACTCTACTCCTACGAGCAGTACTTC.

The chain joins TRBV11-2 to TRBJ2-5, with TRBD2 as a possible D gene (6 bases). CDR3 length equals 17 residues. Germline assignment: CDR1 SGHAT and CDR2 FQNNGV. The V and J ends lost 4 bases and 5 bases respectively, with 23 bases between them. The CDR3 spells CASSSLEGREEGETQYF. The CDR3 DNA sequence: TGTGCCAGCAGCTCCTTAGAGGGCCGCGAGGAGGGGGAGACCCAGTACTTC.

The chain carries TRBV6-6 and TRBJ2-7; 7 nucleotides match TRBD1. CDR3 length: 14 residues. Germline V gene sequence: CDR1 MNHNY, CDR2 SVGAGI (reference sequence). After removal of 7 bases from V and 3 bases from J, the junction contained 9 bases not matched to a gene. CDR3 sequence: CASTPADRSYEQYF. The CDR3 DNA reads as TGTGCCAGCACCCCGGCGGACAGGAGCTACGAGCAGTACTTC.

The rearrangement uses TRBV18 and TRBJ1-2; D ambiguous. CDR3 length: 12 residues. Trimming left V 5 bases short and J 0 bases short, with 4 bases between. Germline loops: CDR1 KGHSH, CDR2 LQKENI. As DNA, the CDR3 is TGTGCCAGCTCATCTACTAACTATGGCTACACCTTC. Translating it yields CASSSTNYGYTF.

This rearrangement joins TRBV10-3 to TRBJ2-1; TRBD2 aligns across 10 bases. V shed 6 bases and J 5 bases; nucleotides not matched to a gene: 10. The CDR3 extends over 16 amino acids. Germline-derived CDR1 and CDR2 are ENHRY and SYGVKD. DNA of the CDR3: TGTGCCATCAGGCTGGGTCTAGCGGGAGTACACAATGAGCAGTTCTTC. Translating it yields CAIRLGLAGVHNEQFF.

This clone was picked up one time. This CDR3 reads CASSVGPAGGYNEQFF. In DNA, the CDR3 is TGTGCCAGCAGCGTAGGGCCAGCGGGAGGGTACAATGAGCAGTTCTTC. V and J are TRBV9 and TRBJ2-1, with 10 bases that match TRBD2. Trimming removed 0 bases from V and 4 bases from J; junction bases left unmatched: 4. Germline assignment: CDR1 SGDLS and CDR2 YYNGEE. This CDR3 has 16 residues.

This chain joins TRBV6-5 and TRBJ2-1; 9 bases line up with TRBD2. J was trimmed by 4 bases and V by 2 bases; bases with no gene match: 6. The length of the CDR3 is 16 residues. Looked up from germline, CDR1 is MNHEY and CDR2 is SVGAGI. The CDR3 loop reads CASSYGLAGPYNEQFF. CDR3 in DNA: TGTGCCAGCAGTTACGGGCTAGCGGGACCTTACAATGAGCAGTTCTTC.

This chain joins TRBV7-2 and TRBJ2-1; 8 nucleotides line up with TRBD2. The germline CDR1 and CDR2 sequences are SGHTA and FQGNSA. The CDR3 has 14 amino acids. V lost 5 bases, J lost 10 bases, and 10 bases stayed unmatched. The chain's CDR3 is CASSMRTGREEQFF. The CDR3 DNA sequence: TGTGCCAGCAGCATGAGGACCGGGAGGGAGGAGCAGTTCTTC.

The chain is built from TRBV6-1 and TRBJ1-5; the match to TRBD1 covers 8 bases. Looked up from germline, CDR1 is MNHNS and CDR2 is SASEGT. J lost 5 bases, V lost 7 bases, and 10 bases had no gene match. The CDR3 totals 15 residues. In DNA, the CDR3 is TGTGCCAGCAAATTGGGGCAGGGGGCATATCAGCCCCAGCATTTT. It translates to CASKLGQGAYQPQHF.

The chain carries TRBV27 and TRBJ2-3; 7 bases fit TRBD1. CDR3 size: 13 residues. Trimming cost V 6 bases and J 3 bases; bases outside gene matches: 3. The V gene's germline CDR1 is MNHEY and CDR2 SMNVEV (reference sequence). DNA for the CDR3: TGTGCCAGCAGCGACAGGGCGACAGATACGCAGTATTTT. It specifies CASSDRATDTQYF.

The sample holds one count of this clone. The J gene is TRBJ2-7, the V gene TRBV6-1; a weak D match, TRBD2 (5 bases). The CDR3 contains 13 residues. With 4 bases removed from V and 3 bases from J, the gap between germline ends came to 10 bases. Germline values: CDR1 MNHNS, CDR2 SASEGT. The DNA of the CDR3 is TGTGCCAGCAGTGGGAGCGGAGGCTACGAGCAGTACTTC. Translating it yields CASSGSGGYEQYF.

CDR3 region: CASNFDPQQDEQFF. The CDR3 DNA sequence: TGTGCCAGTAACTTTGACCCGCAACAGGATGAGCAGTTCTTC. The chain is built from TRBV19 and TRBJ2-1, with D perhaps matching TRBD1 (5 bases). The CDR3 runs 14 residues. V lost 7 bases and J 8 bases, leaving 18 bases between the germline ends. The germline gives CDR1 LNHDA, CDR2 SQIVND (reference sequence).

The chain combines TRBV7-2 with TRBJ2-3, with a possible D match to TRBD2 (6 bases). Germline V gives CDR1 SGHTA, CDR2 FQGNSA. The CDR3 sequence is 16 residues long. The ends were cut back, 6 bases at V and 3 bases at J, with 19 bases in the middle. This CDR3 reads CASRSGRGVLTDTQYF. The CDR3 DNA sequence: TGTGCCAGCAGATCCGGGAGAGGGGTGTTGACAGATACGCAGTATTTT.

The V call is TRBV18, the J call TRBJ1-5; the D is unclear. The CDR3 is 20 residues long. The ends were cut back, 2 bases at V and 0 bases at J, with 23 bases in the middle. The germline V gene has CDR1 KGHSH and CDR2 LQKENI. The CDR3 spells CASSPTATIPPSNSNQPQHF. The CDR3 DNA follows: TGTGCCAGCTCACCAACAGCTACGATCCCTCCCTCCAATAGCAATCAGCCCCAGCATTTT.

The CDR3 DNA reads as TGTGCCAGCAGCGTCGGGACTAGCGGGGGTTATGGAAGCACAGATACGCAGTATTTT. It specifies CASSVGTSGGYGSTDTQYF. The V and J genes are TRBV9 and TRBJ2-3, with 14 bases identical to TRBD2. Germline lookup yields CDR1 SGDLS and CDR2 YYNGEE. V shed 2 bases, J shed 0 bases, and the junction held 8 bases outside the gene matches. This CDR3 contains 19 residues.

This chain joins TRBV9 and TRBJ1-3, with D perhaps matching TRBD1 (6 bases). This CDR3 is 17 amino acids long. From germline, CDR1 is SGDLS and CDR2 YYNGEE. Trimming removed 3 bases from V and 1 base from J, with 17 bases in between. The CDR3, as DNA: TGTGCCAGCAGCGACTCCACAGGGCAATCGTCTGGAAACACCATATATTTT. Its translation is CASSDSTGQSSGNTIYF.

CDR3 DNA sequence: TGCGCCAGCAGCCTAATGGAAGCGGGGACTTCTTACAATGAGCAGTTCTTC. This codes for CASSLMEAGTSYNEQFF. V gene TRBV5-1 combines with J gene TRBJ2-1; TRBD2 matches 7 bases. CDR1 and CDR2 from the germline V gene are SGHRS and YFSETQ. V lost 4 bases, J lost 4 bases, and 14 bases stayed unmatched. This CDR3 has 17 residues.

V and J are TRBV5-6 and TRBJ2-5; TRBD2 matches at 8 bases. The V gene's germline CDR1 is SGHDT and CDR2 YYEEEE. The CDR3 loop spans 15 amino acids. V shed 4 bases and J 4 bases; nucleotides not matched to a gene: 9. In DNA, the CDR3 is TGTGCCAGCAGCGCGTCGGGGGGGCTGGGAGAGACCCAGTACTTC. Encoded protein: CASSASGGLGETQYF.

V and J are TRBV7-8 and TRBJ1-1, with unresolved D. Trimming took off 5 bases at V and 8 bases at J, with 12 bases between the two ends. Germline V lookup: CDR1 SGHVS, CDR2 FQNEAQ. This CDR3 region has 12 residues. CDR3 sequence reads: CASSPTGFEAFF. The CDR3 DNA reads TGTGCCAGCAGCCCTACGGGTTTCGAAGCTTTCTTT.

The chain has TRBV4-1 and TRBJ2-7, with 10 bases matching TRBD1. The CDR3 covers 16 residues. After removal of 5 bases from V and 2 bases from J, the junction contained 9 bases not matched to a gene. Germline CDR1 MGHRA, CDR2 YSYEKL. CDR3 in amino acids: CASSYSGQGTTYEQYF. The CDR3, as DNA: TGCGCCAGCAGCTATTCGGGACAGGGGACAACCTACGAGCAGTACTTC.

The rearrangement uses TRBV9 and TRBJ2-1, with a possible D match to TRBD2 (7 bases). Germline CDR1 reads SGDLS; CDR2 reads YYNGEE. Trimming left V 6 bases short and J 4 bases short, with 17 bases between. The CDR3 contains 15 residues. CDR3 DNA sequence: TGTGCCAGCACCCGTAGGGAGGGGGGTTACAATGAGCAGTTCTTC. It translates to CASTRREGGYNEQFF.

CDR3 region: CASSPPGQGSTGELFF. The CDR3 coding sequence is TGTGCCAGCAGCCCCCCGGGACAGGGATCCACCGGGGAGCTGTTTTTT. The chain recombines TRBV5-4 with TRBJ2-2, with TRBD1 matching 9 bases. CDR3 length: 16 residues. The trim removed 4 bases at V and 4 bases at J, leaving 8 bases unmatched. Germline CDR1 and CDR2: SGHNT and YYREEE (reference sequence).

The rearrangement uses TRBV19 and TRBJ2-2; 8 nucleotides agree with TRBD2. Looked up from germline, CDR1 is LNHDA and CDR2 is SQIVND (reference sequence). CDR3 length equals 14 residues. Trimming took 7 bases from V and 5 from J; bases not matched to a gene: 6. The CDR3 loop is CASTNSGKTGELFF. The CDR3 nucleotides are TGTGCCAGTACCAATAGCGGGAAAACCGGGGAGCTGTTTTTT.

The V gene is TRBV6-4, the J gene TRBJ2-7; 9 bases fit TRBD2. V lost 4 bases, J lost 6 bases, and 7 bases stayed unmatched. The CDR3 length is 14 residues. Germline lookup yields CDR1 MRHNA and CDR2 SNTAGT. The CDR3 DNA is TGTGCCAGCAGTGCAATAGCGGGGGCGGGCGAGCAGTACTTC. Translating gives CASSAIAGAGEQYF.